Presented here are 14 T cell receptor beta chains from one specimen sequenced in a study of blood T cell repertoires in COVID-19. Sequencing used immunoSEQ multiplex PCR; TCRdb keeps in-frame clones, though not all of them. The table lists approximately 94,000 clones, 88% of them singletons, with about 5% in the top ten. Sequencing input: peripheral blood. These receptors all stem from a human donor in a cohort sampled during active COVID-19.

J is TRBJ2-3 and V is TRBV4-1; TRBD2 agrees at 7 bases. V shed 4 bases and J 0 bases; nucleotides not matched to a gene: 7. Germline-derived CDR1 and CDR2 are MGHRA and YSYEKL. This CDR3 is 16 amino acids long. Here the CDR3 DNA reads TGCGCCAGCAGCCTGCCACTAGCGATAAGCACAGATACGCAGTATTTT. Protein: CASSLPLAISTDTQYF.

The V and J genes are TRBV5-1 and TRBJ2-3; D possibly corresponds to TRBD2 (6 bases). This CDR3 comprises 15 residues. Trimming removed 4 bases at V and 3 bases at J, with 15 bases between. CDR1 and CDR2 from the germline V gene are SGHRS and YFSETQ. In nucleotides, the CDR3 is TGCGCCAGCAGCCTCCGGGGGATTCAGACAGATACGCAGTATTTT. This codes for CASSLRGIQTDTQYF.

The rearrangement links TRBV11-3 to TRBJ2-1; 9 positions agree with TRBD2. The CDR3 is 17 amino acids. After removal of 2 bases from V and 5 bases from J, the junction contained 10 bases not matched to a gene. Per the germline V gene, CDR1 is SGHNT and CDR2 is YENEEA. Written as DNA, the CDR3 is TGTGCCAGCAGCTTATTAGCCGGCCTAGCGGGGAACAATGAGCAGTTCTTC. This codes for CASSLLAGLAGNNEQFF.

This chain connects TRBV7-9 to TRBJ2-7, with TRBD1 identical over 8 bases. J was trimmed by 6 bases and V by 5 bases; bases with no gene match: 9. The CDR3 length is 14 residues. Per the germline V gene, CDR1 is SEHNR and CDR2 is FQNEAQ (reference sequence). The chain's CDR3 is CASSKGQGISEQYF. In nucleotides, the CDR3 is TGTGCCAGCAGCAAAGGACAGGGAATATCCGAGCAGTACTTC.

The chain links TRBV4-1 to TRBJ1-2, with 8 nucleotides matching TRBD1. J was trimmed by 4 bases and V by 3 bases; bases with no gene match: 16. In germline, CDR1 is MGHRA, CDR2 YSYEKL. The CDR3 is 18 amino acids. For the CDR3, the DNA is TGCGCCAGCAGCCAGGCGCTAGGGCAGGGGGCGTCCGGCTATGGCTACACCTTC. Residues: CASSQALGQGASGYGYTF.

This clone was observed a single time. The V call is TRBV7-9, the J call TRBJ1-2; 9 nucleotides match TRBD1. Germline V gene data show CDR1 as SEHNR and CDR2 as FQNEAQ (reference sequence). V lost 5 bases, J lost 8 bases, and 9 bases stayed unmatched. This CDR3 has 14 residues. The CDR3 sequence is CASSPGQGLQGYTF. The CDR3, as DNA: TGTGCCAGCAGCCCGGGACAGGGTCTCCAAGGCTACACCTTC.

This rearrangement joins TRBV6-5 to TRBJ1-3, with 7 nucleotides matching TRBD1. With 7 bases clipped from V and 2 bases from J, the junction kept 8 bases outside the gene matches. CDR3 length: 15 residues. Looked up from germline, CDR1 is MNHEY and CDR2 is SVGAGI. CDR3 protein: CASKGERGPGNTIYF. The CDR3 coding sequence is TGTGCCAGCAAAGGGGAGAGGGGGCCTGGAAACACCATATATTTT.

This chain connects TRBV7-2 to TRBJ1-1, with TRBD1 as a possible D gene (5 bases). The length of the CDR3 is 15 residues. Trimming took off 3 bases at V and 0 bases at J, with 11 bases between the two ends. Germline assignment: CDR1 SGHTA and CDR2 FQGNSA. DNA for the CDR3: TGTGCCAGCAGCTTTGGGGGGGGTTTGAACACTGAAGCTTTCTTT. Translating gives CASSFGGGLNTEAFF.

Regarding this clone: The sample contains more than one DNA sequence encoding this CDR3. This chain's CDR3 is CASSPRDSSTGELFF. The CDR3 DNA follows: TGTGCCAGCTCACCGAGGGACTCGAGCACCGGGGAGCTGTTTTTT. This chain joins TRBV18 and TRBJ2-2; D is possibly TRBD2 (6 bases). The germline V gene encodes CDR1 KGHSH and CDR2 LQKENI. The CDR3 runs 15 residues. The V gene lost 3 bases and the J gene lost 4 bases, with 12 bases spanning the gap.

This chain links TRBV6-5 with TRBJ1-5; D gene ambiguous. From germline, CDR1 is MNHEY and CDR2 SVGAGI. The CDR3 runs to 14 residues. With 7 bases removed from V and 0 bases from J, the gap between germline ends came to 10 bases. CDR3 in DNA: TGTGCCAGCATCCGGGCGGGTAGCAATCAGCCCCAGCATTTT. Protein: CASIRAGSNQPQHF.

The chain carries TRBV5-4 and TRBJ2-1; 11 positions match TRBD1. The V segment lost 3 bases and the J segment 7 bases; nucleotides outside the gene matches: 9. The CDR3 is 16 amino acids. Per the germline V gene, CDR1 is SGHNT and CDR2 is YYREEE (reference sequence). The CDR3, as DNA: TGTGCCAGCAGCTCCGGACCGGACAGGGGGCGGAATGAGCAGTTCTTC. Translation: CASSSGPDRGRNEQFF.

This clone was recorded a few times. The CDR3 sequence: CASRRSRGANTEAFF. In DNA, the CDR3 is TGTGCCAGCCGTAGGAGCCGGGGGGCGAATACTGAAGCTTTCTTT. This chain links TRBV27 with TRBJ1-1; D is perhaps TRBD1 (6 bases). CDR1 is MNHEY, CDR2 SMNVEV, per germline (reference sequence). CDR3 length: 15 amino acids. V lost 8 bases and J lost 5, with 21 bases in between.

The chain uses TRBV27 and TRBJ2-3, with D perhaps TRBD2 (6 bases). This CDR3 is 14 amino acids long. Trimming stripped 7 bases from V and 5 bases from J, with 16 bases between. CDR1 is MNHEY, CDR2 SMNVEV, per germline (reference sequence). The CDR3 DNA is TGTGCCAGCATCCAATCCCCCGGGGGAGATACGCAGTATTTT. This codes for CASIQSPGGDTQYF.

The chain recombines TRBV18 with TRBJ2-3; 11 bases line up with TRBD2. V lost 6 bases, J lost 4 bases, and 6 bases stayed unmatched. Germline values: CDR1 KGHSH, CDR2 LQKENI. This CDR3 has 15 residues. CDR3 loop: CASSLPGLAADTQYF. The CDR3 DNA is TGTGCCAGCTCGCTTCCGGGACTAGCGGCAGATACGCAGTATTTT.